This TCR beta chain was recovered during a study of blood T cell repertoires in COVID-19 (dated by TCRdb to the early 2020s). Describing the broader study: Collaborator samples came from the United States, Italy and Spain and covered acute and convalescent phases of COVID-19. The material from the prospective study consisted of cDNA or gDNA derived from T cells, B-cell-depleted T cells, or PBMCs. The dataset comprised deeply sampled blood TCRbeta repertoires from subjects exposed to, actively infected with, or recovered from COVID-19. The repertoires were made available in a free public database intended to serve as a resource for research on the immune response to SARS-CoV-2. Samples were obtained from the ongoing ImmuneRACE study (first 160 participants) and from 1,254 subjects provided by 6 global collaborators. The sample metadata nearly always contained a de-identified subject ID, COVID-19 status, age in years and sex. HLA class I and class II types, where available, came from metadata supplied by the sample provider rather than from assay-based typing. Study-wide findings and limitations: The amount of clinical and demographic metadata varied by source and participant and was provided uncurated.

As encoded in the germline V gene, CDR1 is SQVTM while CDR2 is ANQGSEA. CDR3 length: 12 amino acids, cysteine to phenylalanine. The read is trimmed to its CDR3 DNA, 36 bases read in frame from base 1. Relative to germline, V is 5 bases shorter and J is 8 bases shorter, with 13 bases between their ends. Collaborating institutions collected whole blood in K2EDTA tubes following their own protocols. For TCRbeta analysis, collaborators shipped samples in one of three forms: frozen whole blood, isolated PBMCs, or DNA extracted from either of those sample types. TCRbeta CDR3 regions were amplified from genomic DNA by means of the immunoSEQ Assay, a bias-controlled multiplex PCR. In the authors' own workflow: The number of nucleated cells in each sample was estimated by amplification of reference gene primers within the assay. To quantify the absolute abundance of each unique TCRbeta CDR3 rearrangement, sequence reads were collapsed and filtered. Productive Simpson clonality was computed per sample as the square root of Simpson's diversity index over productive rearrangements. The table comes from immuneACCESS by way of TCRdb, which keeps in-frame sequences with V and J called. Part of the clones is missing from these tables; in studies checked, under half for an unresolved V gene and the rest for unknown reasons. D and trimming come from the DNA, and the V and J calls and clone size come from that table. The sample contains around 140,000 clones, 84% of them found a single time. The ten largest account for 1.4% to 1.5% of the sample.

Note on this clone: What antigen it recognizes has not been identified. Per-nucleotide qualities are absent, and no much larger clonotype sits a single base away.

Recombination joined TRBV29-1 with TRBJ2-1; no confident D gene assignment can be made. The specimen was peripheral blood. The clonotype originates from a man between 60 and 70 years old with acute or convalescent COVID-19. The CDR3 sequence is CSVTTLRDEQFF. The nucleotide sequence is TGCAGCGTTACTACACTTCGGGATGAGCAGTTCTTC.